This T cell receptor beta chain was obtained from a study of blood T cell repertoires in COVID-19. The wider study: Acute and convalescent COVID-19 samples came from the United States, Italy and Spain. PBMCs, B-cell-depleted T cells, or T cells provided the cDNA or gDNA that made up the material.

Repertoires were generated with immunoSEQ multiplex PCR, while TCRdb's copy carries only in-frame clones and drops some. The data contain approximately 210,000 clones, more than 70% of them singletons. This CDR3 comprises 17 residues. V shed 0 bases and J 2 bases; nucleotides not matched to a gene: 6. The germline V gene has CDR1 SGHRS and CDR2 YFSETQ. Sequencing was carried out using peripheral blood. The chain uses TRBV5-1 and TRBJ2-1; TRBD2 aligns across 9 bases. The clonotype comes from a woman between 45 and 65 years old with acute or convalescent COVID-19. CDR3 amino acids: CASSLGWLAGPYNEQFF. The CDR3 nucleotides are TGCGCCAGCAGCTTGGGCTGGCTAGCGGGACCCTACAATGAGCAGTTCTTC.